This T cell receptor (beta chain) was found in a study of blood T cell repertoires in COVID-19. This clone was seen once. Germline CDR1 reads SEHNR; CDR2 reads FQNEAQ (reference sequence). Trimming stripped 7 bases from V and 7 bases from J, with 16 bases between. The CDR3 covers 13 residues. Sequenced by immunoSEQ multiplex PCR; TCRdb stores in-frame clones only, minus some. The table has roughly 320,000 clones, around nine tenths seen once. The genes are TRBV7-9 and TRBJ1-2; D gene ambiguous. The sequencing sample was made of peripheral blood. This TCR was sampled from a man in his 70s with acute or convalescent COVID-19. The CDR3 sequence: CASTDPNGSGYTF. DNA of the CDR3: TGTGCCAGCACCGACCCTAACGGGAGTGGCTACACCTTC.